This T cell receptor (beta chain) comes out of a study of CD8 T cells in ankylosing spondylitis. Study-level points and caveats: Several of the motif variants were reported before in synovial fluid and blood from reactive arthritis. Ankylosing spondylitis blood appeared to carry a characteristic TCR beta motif of roughly eight highly homologous variants. Disease-linked clones were found to be CD8+ and relatively rare in peripheral blood.

Making the TCR beta libraries involved quantitative 5'-RACE with molecular barcodes. TCRdb fed the 5' RACE reads into MiXCR, producing one record per CDR3 protein. The data show some 840,000 distinct CDR3 sequences, 12% seen once. This clonotype showed up just a few times. Antigen specificity is unknown. This TCR derives from a male donor with ankylosing spondylitis. The sample comprised blood, either unsorted or a sorted T cell fraction (not recorded which).

The DNA for the CDR3 is TGCAGTGCTAGGGGCCGCCGTGGAGAGCAGTTCTTC. Translating gives CSARGRRGEQFF. V usage is TRBV20-1 and J usage is TRBJ2-1; D gene uncertain. In germline, CDR1 is DFQATT, CDR2 SNEGSKA (reference sequence). The CDR3 consists of 12 residues. V lost 3 bases, J lost 10 bases, and 13 bases lay in between.